These T cell receptor beta chains were read from a single sample in a study of T cells in Graves' hyperthyroidism and ophthalmopathy. TCRdb fed the multiplex PCR reads into MiXCR, producing one record per CDR3 protein. The sample has hundreds of thousands of distinct CDR3 sequences, around 15% seen once. The sequencing input was blood. The receptors originated from a woman aged 18-30 years with Graves' hyperthyroidism. Both conserved end residues are part of each CDR3. D genes are given only for firm matches. A row's size may be missing; if present it is once, few, many or a size class.

clone size	V gene	D gene	J gene	CDR3 protein	CDR3 DNA
NA	TRBV20-1	NA	TRBJ2-1	CSARDQLGYNEQFF	TGCAGTGCTAGAGATCAACTAGGATACAATGAGCAGTTCTTC
many	TRBV5-1	NA	TRBJ2-1	CASSRAGYNEQFF	TGCGCCAGCAGTAGGGCAGGCTACAATGAGCAGTTCTTC
few	TRBV5-1	TRBD1	TRBJ2-7	CASSLQGETSEQYF	TGCGCCAGCAGCTTACAGGGGGAAACGTCCGAGCAGTACTTC
NA	TRBV12-3/TRBV12-4	NA	TRBJ2-1	CASRRGLNEQFF	TGTGCCAGCAGGAGAGGACTGAATGAGCAGTTCTTC
NA	TRBV10-3	TRBD1	TRBJ2-5	CAIRSTGVEETQYF	TGTGCCATCAGATCGACAGGGGTCGAAGAGACCCAGTACTTC
many	TRBV2	NA	TRBJ1-5	CASRPNYRASNQPQHF	TGTGCCAGCCGTCCTAACTACAGGGCTAGCAATCAGCCCCAGCATTTT
many	TRBV20-1	TRBD1	TRBJ2-1	CSAGGGTGVNEQFF	TGCAGTGCTGGGGGGGGGACAGGGGTCAATGAGCAGTTCTTC
many	TRBV24-1	NA	TRBJ2-5	CATSDPGREETQYF	TGTGCCACCAGTGACCCGGGCAGGGAAGAGACCCAGTACTTC
many	TRBV11-2	NA	TRBJ2-7	CASSLVHYEQYF	TGTGCCAGCAGCTTAGTCCATTACGAGCAGTACTTC
few	TRBV29-1	NA	TRBJ2-5	CSGEGGVGETQYF	TGCAGCGGTGAAGGGGGGGTGGGGGAGACCCAGTACTTC
NA	TRBV29-1	NA	TRBJ1-5	CSVEAGPGQPQHF	TGCAGCGTTGAAGCAGGTCCCGGCCAGCCCCAGCATTTT
few	TRBV4-1	NA	TRBJ2-1	CASSQDHPYGIYNEQFF	TGCGCCAGCAGCCAAGATCACCCCTACGGTATCTACAATGAGCAGTTCTTC
NA	TRBV2	NA	TRBJ2-7	CASSELRTEGAQEQYF	TGTGCCAGCAGTGAATTAAGGACGGAGGGGGCGCAGGAGCAGTACTTC
NA	TRBV5-1	NA	TRBJ1-6	CASRDRSSYNSPLHF	TGCGCCAGCAGAGACAGAAGCTCCTATAATTCACCCCTCCACTTT
many	TRBV11-2	NA	TRBJ2-7	CASSLDLGRYEQYF	TGTGCCAGCAGCTTAGACCTGGGGAGGTACGAGCAGTACTTC
few	TRBV6-1	TRBD1	TRBJ1-4	CASRVVTGTHRANEKLFF	TGTGCCAGCAGGGTAGTGACAGGGACCCATCGGGCTAATGAAAAACTGTTTTTT
few	TRBV30	NA	TRBJ2-5	CAVDLPRAGETQYF	TGTGCCGTCGACCTACCTAGGGCGGGAGAGACCCAGTACTTC
many	TRBV11-1	NA	TRBJ1-2	CASSPWYGEASGYTF	TGTGCCAGCAGCCCCTGGTACGGGGAAGCGAGTGGCTACACCTTC
NA	TRBV20-1	NA	TRBJ2-5	CSAPKSWMETQYF	TGCAGTGCGCCAAAGAGCTGGATGGAGACCCAGTACTTC
NA	TRBV6-1	NA	TRBJ1-1	CASSPSHPATEAFF	TGTGCCAGCAGTCCCAGCCACCCTGCGACTGAAGCTTTCTTT
many	TRBV2	NA	TRBJ2-1	CASYGGDGNNEQFF	TGTGCCAGCTACGGAGGGGACGGCAACAATGAGCAGTTCTTC
many	TRBV12-3/TRBV12-4	TRBD1	TRBJ2-1	CASSFGLGQGPRGEQFF	TGTGCCAGCAGTTTTGGGTTGGGACAGGGGCCCCGGGGGGAGCAGTTCTTC
NA	TRBV27	TRBD2	TRBJ2-7	CASSYLAGGFYEQYF	TGTGCCAGCAGTTACCTAGCGGGGGGATTCTACGAGCAGTACTTC
NA	TRBV6-1	TRBD1	TRBJ1-4	CASSGQGTATNEKLFF	TGTGCCAGCTCGGGACAGGGGACTGCAACTAATGAAAAACTGTTTTTT
few	TRBV7-9	TRBD1	TRBJ1-1	CASSLAGQVNTEAFF	TGTGCCAGCAGCTTAGCGGGACAGGTGAACACTGAAGCTTTCTTT
few	TRBV20-1	NA	TRBJ2-1	CSARVRRVGEQFF	TGCAGTGCTAGAGTTCGAAGGGTTGGTGAGCAGTTCTTC
many	TRBV28	NA	TRBJ2-7	CASSLATAQGQYF	TGTGCCAGCAGTTTAGCAACGGCTCAGGGGCAGTACTTC
many	TRBV7-9	NA	TRBJ2-1	CASSLDSGLAEQFF	TGTGCCAGCAGCTTGGACTCGGGGCTTGCTGAGCAGTTCTTC
many	TRBV10-3	NA	TRBJ1-1	CAISESVTEAFF	TGTGCCATCAGTGAATCTGTCACTGAAGCTTTCTTT
many	TRBV5-5	TRBD2	TRBJ2-1	CASSLGLAGGREQFF	TGTGCCAGCAGCTTGGGCCTAGCGGGAGGAAGAGAGCAGTTCTTC
NA	TRBV4-2	NA	TRBJ1-4	CASSQDEVLQVNEKLSF	TGTGCCAGCAGCCAAGATGAGGTTCTGCAGGTTAATGAAAAACTGTCTTTT